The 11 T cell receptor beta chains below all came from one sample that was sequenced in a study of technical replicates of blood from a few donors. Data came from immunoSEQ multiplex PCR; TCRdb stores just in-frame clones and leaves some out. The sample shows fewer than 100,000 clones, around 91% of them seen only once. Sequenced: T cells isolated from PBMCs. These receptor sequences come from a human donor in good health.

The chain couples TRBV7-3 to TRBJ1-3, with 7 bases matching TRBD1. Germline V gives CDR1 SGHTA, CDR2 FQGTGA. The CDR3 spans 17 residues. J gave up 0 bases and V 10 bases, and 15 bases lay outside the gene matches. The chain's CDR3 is CAIGTASPPDSGNTIYF. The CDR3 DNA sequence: TGTGCCATCGGGACAGCATCTCCCCCAGACTCTGGAAACACCATATATTTT.

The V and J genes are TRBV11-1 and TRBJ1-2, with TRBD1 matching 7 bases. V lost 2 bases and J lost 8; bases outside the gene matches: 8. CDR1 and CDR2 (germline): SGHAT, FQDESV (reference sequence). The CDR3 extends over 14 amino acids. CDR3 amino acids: CASSLSRTGEGYTF. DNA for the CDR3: TGTGCCAGCAGCTTATCTAGGACAGGAGAAGGCTACACCTTC.

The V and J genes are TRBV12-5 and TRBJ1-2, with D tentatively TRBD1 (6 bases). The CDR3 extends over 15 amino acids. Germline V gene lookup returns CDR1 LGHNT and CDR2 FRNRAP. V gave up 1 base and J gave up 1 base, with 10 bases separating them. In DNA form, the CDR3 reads TGTGCTAGTGGTTTGGCAACAGGGATTAACTATGGCTACACCTTC. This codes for CASGLATGINYGYTF.

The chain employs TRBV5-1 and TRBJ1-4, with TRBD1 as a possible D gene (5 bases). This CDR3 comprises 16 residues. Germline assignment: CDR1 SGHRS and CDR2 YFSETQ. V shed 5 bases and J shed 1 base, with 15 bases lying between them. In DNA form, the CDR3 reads TGCGCCAGCAGGAACGGCCAGGGTATAACTAATGAAAAACTGTTTTTT. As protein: CASRNGQGITNEKLFF.

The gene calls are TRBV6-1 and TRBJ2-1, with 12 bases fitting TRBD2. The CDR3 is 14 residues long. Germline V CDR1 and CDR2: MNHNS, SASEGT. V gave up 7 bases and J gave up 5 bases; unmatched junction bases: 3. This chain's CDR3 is CASITSGGHNEQFF. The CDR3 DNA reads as TGTGCCAGCATAACTAGCGGGGGGCACAATGAGCAGTTCTTC.

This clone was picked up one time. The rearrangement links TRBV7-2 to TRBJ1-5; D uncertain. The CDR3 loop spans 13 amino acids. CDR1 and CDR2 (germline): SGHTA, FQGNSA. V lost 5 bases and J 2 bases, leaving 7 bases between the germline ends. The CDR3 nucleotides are TGTGCCAGCAGCCCAACGGGCAATCAGCCCCAGCATTTT. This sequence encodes CASSPTGNQPQHF.

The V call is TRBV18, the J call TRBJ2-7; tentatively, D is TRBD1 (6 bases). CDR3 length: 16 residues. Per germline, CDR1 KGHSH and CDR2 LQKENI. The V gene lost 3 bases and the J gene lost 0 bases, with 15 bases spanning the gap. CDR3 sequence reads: CASSPEDSAFSYEQYF. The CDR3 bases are TGTGCCAGCTCACCGGAGGACAGTGCTTTCTCCTACGAGCAGTACTTC.

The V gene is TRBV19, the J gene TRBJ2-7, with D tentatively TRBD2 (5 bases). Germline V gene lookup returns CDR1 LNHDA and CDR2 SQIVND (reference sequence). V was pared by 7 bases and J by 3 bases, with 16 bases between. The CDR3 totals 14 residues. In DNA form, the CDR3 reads TGTGCCAGTAAAATCGGAGGCGGGTTCTACGAGCAGTACTTC. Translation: CASKIGGGFYEQYF.

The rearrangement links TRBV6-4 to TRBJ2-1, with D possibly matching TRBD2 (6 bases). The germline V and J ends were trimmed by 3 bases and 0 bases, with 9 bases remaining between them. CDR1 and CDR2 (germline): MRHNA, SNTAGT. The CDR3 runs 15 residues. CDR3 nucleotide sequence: TGTGCCAGCAGTGAAGTAGCGGACTCCTACAATGAGCAGTTCTTC. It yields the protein CASSEVADSYNEQFF.

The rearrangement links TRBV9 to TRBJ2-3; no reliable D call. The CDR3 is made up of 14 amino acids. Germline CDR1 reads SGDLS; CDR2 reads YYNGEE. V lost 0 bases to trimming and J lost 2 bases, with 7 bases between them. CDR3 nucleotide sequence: TGTGCCAGCAGCGTAGCGCGATACACAGATACGCAGTATTTT. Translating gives CASSVARYTDTQYF.

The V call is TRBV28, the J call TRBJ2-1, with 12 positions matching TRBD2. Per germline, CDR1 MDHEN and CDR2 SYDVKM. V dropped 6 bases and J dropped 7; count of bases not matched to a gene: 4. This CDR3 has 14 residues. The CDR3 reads CASRTSGRTNEQFF. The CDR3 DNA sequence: TGTGCCAGCAGAACTAGCGGGAGGACGAATGAGCAGTTCTTC.